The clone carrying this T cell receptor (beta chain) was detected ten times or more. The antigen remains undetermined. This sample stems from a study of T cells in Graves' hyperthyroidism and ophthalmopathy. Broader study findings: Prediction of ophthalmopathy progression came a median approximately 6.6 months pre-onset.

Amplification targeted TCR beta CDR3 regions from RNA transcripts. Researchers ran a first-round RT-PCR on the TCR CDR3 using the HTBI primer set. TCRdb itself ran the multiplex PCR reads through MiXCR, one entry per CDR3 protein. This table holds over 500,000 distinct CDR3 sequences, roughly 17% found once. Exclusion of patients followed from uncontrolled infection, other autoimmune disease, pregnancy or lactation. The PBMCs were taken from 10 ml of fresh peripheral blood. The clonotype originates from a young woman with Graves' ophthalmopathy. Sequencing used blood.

In nucleotides, the CDR3 is TGTGCCACCAGTGATTTGCTTGCTCCGCAGTATTTT. It encodes CATSDLLAPQYF. The V gene is TRBV24-1, the J gene TRBJ2-3; D gene ambiguous. V lost 0 bases and J 10 bases, leaving 7 bases between the germline ends. This CDR3 region has 12 residues. Germline lookup yields CDR1 KGHDR and CDR2 SFDVKD.